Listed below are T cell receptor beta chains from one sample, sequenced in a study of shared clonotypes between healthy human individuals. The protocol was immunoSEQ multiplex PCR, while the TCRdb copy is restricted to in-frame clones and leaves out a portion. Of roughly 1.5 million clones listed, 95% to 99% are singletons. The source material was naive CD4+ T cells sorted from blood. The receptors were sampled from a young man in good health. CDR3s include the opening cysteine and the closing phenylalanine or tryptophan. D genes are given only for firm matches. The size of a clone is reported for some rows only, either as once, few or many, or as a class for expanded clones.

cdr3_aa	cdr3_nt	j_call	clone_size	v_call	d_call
CASSPLGWEQFF	TGCGCCAGCAGCCCCCTTGGGTGGGAGCAGTTCTTC	TRBJ2-1	once	TRBV4-1	.
CASSYLIPETGELFF	TGTGCCAGCAGTTACCTAATCCCGGAAACCGGGGAGCTGTTTTTT	TRBJ2-2	.	TRBV6-5	.
CASSLVRSSIELTDTQYF	TGTGCCAGCAGCTTAGTTAGATCCAGTATTGAGCTAACAGATACGCAGTATTTT	TRBJ2-3	.	TRBV7-2	.
CASSVARTSGSGMPYEQYF	TGTGCCAGCAGCGTAGCTAGAACTAGCGGAAGTGGAATGCCCTACGAGCAGTACTTC	TRBJ2-7	.	TRBV9	TRBD2
CSVGSTEDRTEAFF	TGCAGCGTTGGCTCCACGGAGGACAGAACTGAAGCTTTCTTT	TRBJ1-1	.	TRBV29-1	.
CASSYKGIPGANVLTF	TGTGCCAGCAGTTATAAGGGGATCCCTGGGGCCAACGTCCTGACTTTC	TRBJ2-6	.	TRBV27	.
CASSPLGASGETGELFF	TGTGCCAGCAGCCCTCTCGGTGCTAGCGGAGAGACCGGGGAGCTGTTTTTT	TRBJ2-2	.	TRBV11-2	TRBD2
CASSYGQGNYGYTF	TGTGCCAGCAGTTACGGACAGGGGAACTATGGCTACACCTTC	TRBJ1-2	.	TRBV6-5	TRBD1
CASSHSGTGGYEQYF	TGCGCCAGCAGCCACTCCGGGACAGGGGGCTACGAGCAGTACTTC	TRBJ2-7	.	TRBV4-3	TRBD1
CASTTQPTNEKLFF	TGTGCCAGCACGACACAACCAACTAATGAAAAACTGTTTTTT	TRBJ1-4	.	TRBV6-1	.
CASSTDTRSTDTQYF	TGTGCCAGCAGCACCGATACTAGAAGCACAGATACGCAGTATTTT	TRBJ2-3	once	TRBV7-3	.
CASSPRRSSYNEQFF	TGTGCCAGTAGTCCTCGTAGGAGCTCCTACAATGAGCAGTTCTTC	TRBJ2-1	.	TRBV19	.
CASSVPNGELFF	TGTGCCAGCAGTGTTCCGAACGGGGAGCTGTTTTTT	TRBJ2-2	.	TRBV6-1	.
CASSLLGGETQYF	TGTGCCAGCAGCTTACTTGGCGGAGAGACCCAGTACTTC	TRBJ2-5	.	TRBV7-6	.
CASSWTGQGLEQYF	TGCGCCAGCAGCTGGACGGGACAGGGGCTCGAGCAGTACTTC	TRBJ2-7	.	TRBV5-1	TRBD1
CASSPHGGLEQFF	TGTGCCAGCAGCCCTCACGGGGGGCTAGAGCAGTTCTTC	TRBJ2-1	.	TRBV7-9	.
CASSPDGDQYF	TGTGCCAGCTCACCAGATGGCGACCAGTACTTC	TRBJ2-5	.	TRBV18	.
CASSRRTRQETQYF	TGCGCCAGCAGTCGTAGGACTAGGCAAGAGACCCAGTACTTC	TRBJ2-5	.	TRBV10-2	TRBD2
CASSLGGEETQYF	TGCGCCAGCAGCTTGGGCGGGGAAGAGACCCAGTACTTC	TRBJ2-5	.	TRBV5-1	.
CASSPLLPMANEKLFF	TGTGCCAGCAGCCCACTTCTTCCAATGGCTAATGAAAAACTGTTTTTT	TRBJ1-4	.	TRBV7-9	.
CASSPTSGKGTDTQYF	TGTGCCAGCAGTCCGACTAGCGGGAAGGGAACAGATACGCAGTATTTT	TRBJ2-3	.	TRBV27	TRBD2
CASSKVQVGNPEKLFF	TGTGCCAGCAGCAAAGTACAGGTCGGGAATCCGGAAAAACTGTTTTTT	TRBJ1-4	once	TRBV21-1	.
CASRTDHYEQYF	TGTGCCAGCCGCACAGACCACTACGAGCAGTACTTC	TRBJ2-7	.	TRBV28	.
CASSQPGRNTGELFF	TGTGCCAGCAGCCAGCCGGGGAGGAACACCGGGGAGCTGTTTTTT	TRBJ2-2	.	TRBV5-4	.
CASSLGYYGYTF	TGTGCCAGCAGTTTAGGATACTATGGCTACACCTTC	TRBJ1-2	.	TRBV28	.
CASNENRAGANVLTF	TGTGCCAGCAATGAAAACAGGGCTGGGGCCAACGTCCTGACTTTC	TRBJ2-6	.	TRBV28	.
CASSPGETQYF	TGTGCCAGCAGTCCAGGGGAGACCCAGTACTTC	TRBJ2-5	.	TRBV6-5	.
CASSFIRDRGAEQYF	TGTGCCAGCAGCTTTATCCGGGACAGGGGGGCTGAGCAGTACTTC	TRBJ2-7	.	TRBV11-3	TRBD1
CARSMGAQVYEQYF	TGTGCCAGAAGCATGGGGGCACAAGTCTACGAGCAGTACTTC	TRBJ2-7	.	TRBV5-3	.
CASSVGLAGLGTGSDTQYF	TGTGCCAGCAGCGTAGGACTAGCGGGACTGGGTACGGGCTCAGATACGCAGTATTTT	TRBJ2-3	.	TRBV9	TRBD2
CASRAKGGSQNEQFF	TGTGCCAGCAGAGCGAAGGGGGGCTCTCAGAATGAGCAGTTCTTC	TRBJ2-1	.	TRBV6-1	.
CASSLGGPLSYEQYF	TGTGCCAGCAGCTTGGGGGGACCCCTCTCCTACGAGCAGTACTTC	TRBJ2-7	.	TRBV5-5	.
CASSHFRGPSSYEQYF	TGTGCCAGCAGCCACTTCAGGGGACCGAGCTCCTACGAGCAGTACTTC	TRBJ2-7	.	TRBV11-2	.
CASSSLIEKLFF	TGTGCCAGCAGTTCCCTCATTGAAAAACTGTTTTTT	TRBJ1-4	.	TRBV28	.
CSVAAGVDEQFF	TGCAGCGTTGCAGCAGGGGTTGATGAGCAGTTCTTC	TRBJ2-1	.	TRBV29-1	.
CASSLGGGTNTGELFF	TGTGCCAGCAGCTTGGGCGGGGGAACGAACACCGGGGAGCTGTTTTTT	TRBJ2-2	.	TRBV11-3	TRBD2
CASSVFDSGTDTQYF	TGTGCCAGCAGCGTATTCGATAGCGGAACAGATACGCAGTATTTT	TRBJ2-3	.	TRBV9	.
CSVSFRGTEAFF	TGCAGCGTATCGTTCCGGGGTACTGAAGCTTTCTTT	TRBJ1-1	.	TRBV29-1	.
CASRNDRVSMEYF	TGTGCCAGCAGAAACGACAGGGTCTCTATGGAGTACTTC	TRBJ2-7	.	TRBV27	TRBD1
CASTRRRDWTYEQYF	TGTGCCAGCACCCGTCGACGGGACTGGACCTACGAGCAGTACTTC	TRBJ2-7	.	TRBV28	.
CASSVRETQYF	TGTGCCAGCAGTGTCCGGGAGACCCAGTACTTC	TRBJ2-5	.	TRBV25-1	.
CASSLRLAFNEQFF	TGTGCCAGCAGCCTCAGACTAGCGTTCAATGAGCAGTTCTTC	TRBJ2-1	.	TRBV13	TRBD2
CASSAGTGAINTEAFF	TGTGCCAGTAGTGCCGGGACAGGGGCCATCAACACTGAAGCTTTCTTT	TRBJ1-1	.	TRBV19	TRBD1
CASTRGGAETEAFF	TGCGCCAGCACCCGAGGGGGCGCGGAGACTGAAGCTTTCTTT	TRBJ1-1	once	TRBV5-1	TRBD1
CAISEWGRGAIYNEQFF	TGTGCCATCAGTGAGTGGGGCCGGGGGGCAATCTACAATGAGCAGTTCTTC	TRBJ2-1	.	TRBV10-3	.
CASIKTPVNYGYTF	TGTGCCAGCATCAAGACACCGGTTAACTATGGCTACACCTTC	TRBJ1-2	.	TRBV6-4	.
CASSLGGSSGDIQYF	TGTGCCAGCAGCTTAGGAGGCTCTAGCGGGGATATTCAGTACTTC	TRBJ2-4	once	TRBV7-6	TRBD2
CASSTKSGTDYNEQFF	TGTGCCAGCAGCACCAAAAGTGGGACGGACTACAATGAGCAGTTCTTC	TRBJ2-1	.	TRBV5-4	.